These 24 T cell receptor beta chains were sequenced from one sample in a study of T cell responses to AZD1222 COVID-19 vaccine. The data were produced by immunoSEQ multiplex PCR, yet TCRdb's version contains in-frame clones alone and is incomplete. The sample lists around 160,000 clones, around 83% seen once, with approximately 4% in the top ten. Sequenced here: peripheral blood, sampled on day 0 of MenACWY control vaccination. Every receptor here comes from an adult in good health.

The CDR3 reads CASSLGWGASTEAFF. The CDR3 region has the DNA TGTGCCAGCAGCTTAGGGTGGGGGGCGTCCACTGAAGCTTTCTTT. The chain carries TRBV7-9 and TRBJ1-1, with a weak D call TRBD1 (6 bases). The germline V and J ends were trimmed by 1 base and 4 bases, with 13 bases remaining between them. The CDR3 extends over 15 amino acids. Germline V gene lookup returns CDR1 SEHNR and CDR2 FQNEAQ (reference sequence).

V is TRBV29-1 and J is TRBJ1-4, with D unclear. CDR3 size: 13 residues. Trimming removed 5 bases at V and 0 bases at J, with 7 bases between. Germline CDR1 reads SQVTM; CDR2 reads ANQGSEA. The DNA for the CDR3 is TGCAGCGTTCTAACGGCAACTAATGAAAAACTGTTTTTT. This sequence encodes CSVLTATNEKLFF.

The rearrangement links TRBV28 to TRBJ2-2; D is undetermined. Trimming removed 4 bases at V and 2 bases at J, with 11 bases between. The CDR3 has 15 residues. From germline, CDR1 is MDHEN and CDR2 SYDVKM. The CDR3 nucleotides are TGTGCCAGCAGTTCACATACAGAAAACACCGGGGAGCTGTTTTTT. Protein product: CASSSHTENTGELFF.

V usage is TRBV6-5 and J usage is TRBJ1-6; 9 nucleotides line up with TRBD1. CDR1 and CDR2 (germline): MNHEY, SVGAGI. V was clipped by 4 bases and J by 3 bases; unmatched bases: 4. The CDR3 has 16 amino acids. The chain's CDR3 is CASSSQDRGYNSPLHF. CDR3 bases: TGTGCCAGCAGTTCCCAGGACAGGGGCTATAATTCACCCCTCCACTTT.

This clone was detected only a few times. V gene TRBV10-3 combines with J gene TRBJ2-2, with D uncertain. The germline CDR1 and CDR2 sequences are ENHRY and SYGVKD. CDR3 length equals 15 residues. Trimming cost V 6 bases and J 3 bases, with 14 bases left between them. CDR3 nucleotide sequence: TGTGCCATCAGCCAAGACAAGGTTGACACCGGGGAGCTGTTTTTT. It codes for CAISQDKVDTGELFF.

There are a few counts of this clone. This rearrangement joins TRBV5-4 to TRBJ2-6; 8 nucleotides agree with TRBD1. Germline V gene sequence: CDR1 SGHNT, CDR2 YYREEE (reference sequence). V shed 4 bases, J shed 2 bases, and the junction held 2 bases outside the gene matches. CDR3 length: 15 residues. The CDR3 reads CASSPDRAGANVLTF. The CDR3 DNA reads as TGTGCCAGCAGCCCGGACAGGGCTGGGGCCAACGTCCTGACTTTC.

CDR3 sequence: CASSFGGGYNEQFF. CDR3 coding DNA: TGTGCCAGCAGTTTTGGCGGGGGTTACAATGAGCAGTTCTTC. This chain uses TRBV27 with TRBJ2-1, with 7 bases that match TRBD2. This CDR3 has 14 amino acids. J lost 4 bases, V lost 3 bases, and 3 bases had no gene match. Germline CDR1 and CDR2: MNHEY and SMNVEV (reference sequence).

The CDR3 loop is CASSQEGTKNTGELFF. The CDR3, as DNA: TGCGCCAGCAGCCAAGAAGGGACAAAGAACACCGGGGAGCTGTTTTTT. V and J are TRBV4-1 and TRBJ2-2; possible D gene TRBD1, 6 bases. Germline loops: CDR1 MGHRA, CDR2 YSYEKL. Trimming shortened V by 0 bases and J by 1 base, and 9 bases separated the two germline ends. The CDR3 extends over 16 amino acids.

The rearrangement links TRBV19 to TRBJ2-1; 7 nucleotides align to TRBD1. The CDR3 runs to 13 residues. After removal of 6 bases from V and 8 bases from J, the junction contained 7 bases not matched to a gene. CDR1 LNHDA and CDR2 SQIVND come from the germline V gene (reference sequence). The CDR3 reads CASSKDRSDEQFF. The CDR3 coding sequence is TGTGCCAGTAGCAAGGACAGGTCCGATGAGCAGTTCTTC. Complete variable domain (other parts from reference TRBV19 and TRBJ2-1): DGGITQSPKYLFRKEGQNVTLSCEQNLNHDAMYWYRQDPGQGLRLIYYSQIVNDFQKGDIAEGYSVSREKKESFPLTVTSAQKNPTAFYLCASSKDRSDEQFFGPGTRLTVL.

The chain uses TRBV30 and TRBJ1-6; possibly TRBD1 for D (5 bases). The CDR3 totals 14 residues. With 3 bases removed from V and 5 bases from J, the gap between germline ends came to 11 bases. Germline values: CDR1 GTSNPN, CDR2 SVGIG (reference sequence). The CDR3 is CAWRGDGNNSPLHF. The CDR3 nucleotides are TGTGCCTGGAGGGGGGACGGAAATAATTCACCCCTCCACTTT.

This clone was seen a few times. This sequence joins TRBV11-2 and TRBJ1-3; TRBD1 aligns across 7 bases. After removal of 5 bases from V and 3 bases from J, the junction contained 10 bases not matched to a gene. CDR1 and CDR2 from the germline V gene are SGHAT and FQNNGV. The CDR3 has 16 amino acids. The CDR3 reads CASSLPQGRVGNTIYF. The CDR3 region has the DNA TGTGCCAGCAGCCTACCACAGGGGAGGGTTGGAAACACCATATATTTT.

This chain connects TRBV6-5 to TRBJ1-6; 11 bases agree with TRBD1. CDR1 is MNHEY and CDR2 is SVGAGI in the germline V gene. The length of the CDR3 is 15 residues. The V and J ends lost 5 bases and 10 bases, in that order; junction bases with no gene match: 7. CDR3 residues: CASSTRDRGLSPLHF. CDR3 nucleotide sequence: TGTGCCAGCAGTACACGGGACAGGGGGTTATCACCCCTCCACTTT.

V usage is TRBV6-5 and J usage is TRBJ1-6; 9 bases line up with TRBD1. Germline V gene sequence: CDR1 MNHEY, CDR2 SVGAGI. The CDR3 has 15 residues. J was trimmed by 5 bases and V by 11 bases; bases with no gene match: 10. In nucleotides, the CDR3 is TGTGCCGGCTCAAAACAGGGGGCAGATAATTCACCCCTCCACTTT. This encodes CAGSKQGADNSPLHF.

The rearrangement joins TRBV15 to TRBJ2-1, with 11 nucleotides matching TRBD2. The J segment lost 0 bases and the V segment lost 6 bases, leaving 1 base of the junction unmatched. The CDR3 runs to 15 residues. CDR1 is LNHNV, CDR2 YYDKDF, per germline (reference sequence). CDR3 coding DNA: TGTGCCACCAGTAGCGGGGGGGACTCCTACAATGAGCAGTTCTTC. Its protein is CATSSGGDSYNEQFF. Full variable domain (missing parts from reference TRBV15 and TRBJ2-1): DAMVIQNPRYQVTQFGKPVTLSCSQTLNHNVMYWYQQKSSQAPKLLFHYYDKDFNNEADTPDNFQSRRPNTSFCFLDIRSPGLGDTAMYLCATSSGGDSYNEQFFGPGTRLTVL.

J is TRBJ2-7 and V is TRBV6-5; maybe TRBD1 (6 bases). The CDR3 covers 12 residues. Trimming pared 6 bases from V and 2 bases from J, leaving 8 bases between. Germline lookup yields CDR1 MNHEY and CDR2 SVGAGI. The CDR3 nucleotides are TGTGCCAGCAGCCCAGGGGCCTACGAGCAGTACGTC. Its translation: CASSPGAYEQYV.

This chain uses TRBV28 with TRBJ1-1; 9 bases are a match to TRBD1. CDR1 is MDHEN and CDR2 is SYDVKM in the germline V gene. This CDR3 region has 14 residues. The V segment lost 6 bases and the J segment 5 bases; nucleotides outside the gene matches: 7. The CDR3 sequence: CASRTTGGKTEAFF. Here the CDR3 DNA reads TGTGCCAGCAGGACGACAGGGGGAAAAACTGAAGCTTTCTTT.

In this sample, this clone turned up a few times. Different DNA sequences within this sample yield the same CDR3. V and J are TRBV20-1 and TRBJ2-1; D gene ambiguous. The germline gives CDR1 DFQATT, CDR2 SNEGSKA (reference sequence). The CDR3 covers 11 residues. V gave up 0 bases and J gave up 4 bases, with 1 base separating them. The CDR3 is CSAREYNEQFF. The CDR3 DNA reads as TGCAGTGCTAGAGAGTACAATGAGCAGTTCTTC.

The V gene is TRBV27, the J gene TRBJ1-1; 8 nucleotides align to TRBD1. The CDR3 loop spans 13 amino acids. V lost 6 bases to trimming and J lost 4 bases; unmatched junction nucleotides: 4. Germline-derived CDR1 and CDR2 are MNHEY and SMNVEV (reference sequence). The CDR3 DNA sequence: TGTGCCAGCAGCTCAGGGGGCCTCACTGAAGCTTTCTTT. It codes for CASSSGGLTEAFF.

The chain recombines TRBV5-1 with TRBJ2-3, with 9 nucleotides matching TRBD2. J gave up 0 bases and V 4 bases, and 9 bases lay outside the gene matches. The CDR3 runs to 17 residues. Per the germline V gene, CDR1 is SGHRS and CDR2 is YFSETQ. CDR3 protein: CASSLGGTSWSTDTQYF. DNA for the CDR3: TGCGCCAGCAGCCTGGGGGGGACTAGCTGGAGCACAGATACGCAGTATTTT.

V usage is TRBV9 and J usage is TRBJ1-4; D gene uncertain. CDR1 and CDR2 (germline): SGDLS, YYNGEE. V was clipped by 0 bases and J by 7 bases, with 13 bases between them. This CDR3 spans 15 amino acids. CDR3 sequence: CASSVEQGLGEKLFF. CDR3 nucleotides: TGTGCCAGCAGCGTAGAGCAAGGGCTCGGTGAAAAACTGTTTTTT. Using reference TRBV9 and TRBJ1-4 for the parts outside the CDR3, the full variable domain is DSGVTQTPKHLITATGQRVTLRCSPRSGDLSVYWYQQSLDQGLQFLIQYYNGEERAKGNILERFSAQQFPDLHSELNLSSLELGDSALYFCASSVEQGLGEKLFFGSGTQLSVL.

This clone occurred once. This rearrangement joins TRBV5-5 to TRBJ1-2; TRBD1 agrees at 8 bases. Unmatched junction bases numbered 19, after V lost 0 bases and J lost 6 bases. The length of the CDR3 is 19 residues. Germline CDR1 is SGHKS and CDR2 is YYEKEE (reference sequence). The CDR3, as DNA: TGTGCCAGCAGCTTGGCCATATTACCCCCCTCAGGGGGCGCTGATGGCTACACCTTC. Amino acid sequence: CASSLAILPPSGGADGYTF.

The V gene is TRBV5-6, the J gene TRBJ2-3, with D perhaps TRBD1 (5 bases). Trimming removed 2 bases from V and 1 base from J, with 14 bases in between. The CDR3 is 16 amino acids. CDR1 SGHDT and CDR2 YYEEEE come from the germline V gene. The DNA of the CDR3 is TGTGCCAGCAGCTTAGGGGCTTCACCAGGCACAGATACGCAGTATTTT. Amino acid sequence: CASSLGASPGTDTQYF.

The genes are TRBV3-1 (or the pseudogene TRBV3-2) and TRBJ1-5; tentative D call: TRBD1 (6 bases). Trimming removed 1 base from V and 1 base from J, with 11 bases in between. This CDR3 region has 16 residues. CDR1 and CDR2 (germline): LGHDT, YNNKEL (reference sequence). The CDR3 region has the DNA TGTGCCAGCAGCCAAGGTTCAGGGGCGAGCAATCAGCCCCAGCATTTT. Its protein is CASSQGSGASNQPQHF.

The chain uses TRBV4-1 and TRBJ1-2, with 9 nucleotides matching TRBD1. V lost 3 bases and J lost 5; bases outside the gene matches: 7. Looked up from germline, CDR1 is MGHRA and CDR2 is YSYEKL. The CDR3 has 15 amino acids. CDR3 nucleotides: TGCGCCAGCAGCCACCCCGGGACAGGGCAATATGGCTACACCTTC. Protein product: CASSHPGTGQYGYTF.